These 8 T cell receptor beta chains came from one sample sequenced in a study of T-cell reconstitution after alpha-beta-depleted transplantation in children. Unique molecular identifiers were built into the TCRbeta library. TCRdb re-called the PCR reads with MiXCR, one entry per CDR3 protein. The sample shows over 550,000 distinct CDR3 sequences, 10% to 13% of them seen only once. The input for sequencing was PBMCs from the stem cell graft donor, taken from the stem cell graft. The receptors shown here come from a human donor who donated a stem cell graft to a child with acute myeloid leukemia.

This clonotype was seen many times. This chain uses TRBV10-3 with TRBJ2-3, with a weak D call TRBD2 (6 bases). The CDR3 extends over 13 amino acids. Deletions cut 7 bases from V and 2 bases from J, with 10 bases between. Germline lookup yields CDR1 ENHRY and CDR2 SYGVKD. CDR3 region: CAITRDFTDTQYF. The DNA of the CDR3 is TGTGCCATCACCCGGGACTTCACAGATACGCAGTATTTT.

This clonotype was counted between two and nine times. V gene TRBV27 combines with J gene TRBJ2-3, with 7 nucleotides matching TRBD1. V lost 8 bases, J lost 3 bases, and 5 bases stayed unmatched. This CDR3 region has 13 residues. From germline, CDR1 is MNHEY and CDR2 SMNVEV (reference sequence). The CDR3 here is CASGTELTDTQYF. CDR3 in DNA: TGTGCCAGCGGGACAGAACTAACAGATACGCAGTATTTT.

This clonotype was seen only a few times. The V call is TRBV27, the J call TRBJ1-2; no clear D. CDR3 size: 13 residues. Germline V CDR1 and CDR2: MNHEY, SMNVEV (reference sequence). Trimming removed 0 bases from V and 2 bases from J, with 4 bases in between. CDR3 coding DNA: TGTGCCAGCAGTTTATCGGAAAACTATGGCTACACCTTC. Amino acids: CASSLSENYGYTF.

This clonotype was seen ten or more times. The chain recombines TRBV28 with TRBJ2-7; D is possibly TRBD2 (5 bases). CDR3 size: 13 residues. Trimming left V 3 bases short and J 7 bases short, with 13 bases between. CDR1 is MDHEN, CDR2 SYDVKM, per germline. Written as DNA, the CDR3 is TGTGCCAGCAGTTTGGCAGCTTCGGGAGAGCAGTACTTC. It is translated as CASSLAASGEQYF.

Only a few counts were recorded for this clonotype. The CDR3 DNA is TGTGCCACCAGTGATTTCCCCAAAAACATTCAGTACTTC. Residues: CATSDFPKNIQYF. J is TRBJ2-4 and V is TRBV24-1; D call uncertain. Germline lookup yields CDR1 KGHDR and CDR2 SFDVKD. The V gene lost 1 base and the J gene lost 2 bases, with 2 bases spanning the gap. This CDR3 has 13 residues.

This clonotype turned up a few times. The chain joins TRBV3-1 to TRBJ1-6; D unresolved. V was pared by 0 bases and J by 5 bases, with 8 bases between. Germline CDR1 reads LGHDT; CDR2 reads YNNKEL (reference sequence). This CDR3 is built from 15 residues. The CDR3 here is CASSQDSRDNSPLHF. The CDR3 nucleotides read TGTGCCAGCAGCCAAGATAGTAGGGATAATTCACCCCTCCACTTT.

The chain uses TRBV29-1 and TRBJ2-7; weak D call: TRBD2 (6 bases). V dropped 6 bases and J dropped 3 bases, with 12 bases sitting between them. The CDR3 contains 12 residues. Germline V gene lookup returns CDR1 SQVTM and CDR2 ANQGSEA. The CDR3 is CSVTGEVYEQYF. CDR3 DNA sequence: TGCAGCGTAACGGGAGAGGTCTACGAGCAGTACTTC.

This clonotype has only a few counts. The chain recombines TRBV29-1 with TRBJ2-1; D is unresolved. The CDR3 consists of 15 residues. Between the trimmed V and J ends, which lost 0 bases and 0 bases, there was a span of 9 bases. Germline V lookup: CDR1 SQVTM, CDR2 ANQGSEA. CDR3 sequence: CSVEEDIPSYNEQFF. The DNA of the CDR3 is TGCAGCGTTGAAGAAGACATTCCCTCCTACAATGAGCAGTTCTTC.